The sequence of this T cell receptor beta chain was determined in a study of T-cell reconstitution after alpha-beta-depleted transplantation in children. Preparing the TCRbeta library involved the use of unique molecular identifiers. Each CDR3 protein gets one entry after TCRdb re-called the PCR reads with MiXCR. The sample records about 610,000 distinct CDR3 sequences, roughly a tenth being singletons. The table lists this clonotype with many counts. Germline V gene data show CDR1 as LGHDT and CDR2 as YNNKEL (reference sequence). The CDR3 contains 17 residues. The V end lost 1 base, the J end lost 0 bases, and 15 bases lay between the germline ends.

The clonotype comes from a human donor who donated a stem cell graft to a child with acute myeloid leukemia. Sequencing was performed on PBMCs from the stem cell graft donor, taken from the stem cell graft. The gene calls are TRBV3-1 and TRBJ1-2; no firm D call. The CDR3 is CASSQVYEDVPNYGYTF. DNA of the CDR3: TGTGCCAGCAGCCAAGTTTATGAGGACGTTCCTAACTATGGCTACACCTTC.